The rows below give T cell receptor beta chains drawn from one sample of a study of blood T cells in healthy people across ages. A single record per CDR3 protein comes from TCRdb applying MiXCR to the 5' RACE reads. This table has about a million distinct CDR3 sequences, 45% to 60% appearing once. The sample comprised blood. These receptors all stem from a woman aged 60 to 75 in good health. The CDR3 runs from the conserved cysteine through the conserved F or W. The D gene is left open where the match is weak. Not every row has a clone size; where given, it reads once, few, many or a size class.

v_call	cdr3_length	j_call	clone_size	d_call	cdr3_nt	cdr3_aa
TRBV14	17	TRBJ2-1	-	-	TGTGCCAGCAGCCAAGATCTCTACGGATTTTCCTACAATGAGCAGTTCTTC	CASSQDLYGFSYNEQFF
TRBV5-1	16	TRBJ2-1	-	TRBD2	TGCGCCAGCAACTCGACCGCTAGCGGGAGGGCCGGAGAGCAGTTCTTC	CASNSTASGRAGEQFF
TRBV7-3	14	TRBJ1-6	-	-	TGTGCCAGCAGCCTCGGCGGGGGGAATTCACCCCTCCACTTT	CASSLGGGNSPLHF
TRBV28	14	TRBJ1-2	-	-	TGTGCCAGCAGCAAAGGAGATTTGTCAGATGGCTACACCTTC	CASSKGDLSDGYTF
TRBV5-1	12	TRBJ1-2	-	-	TGCGCCAGCAGCCCAGGGGAGTGGGGCTACACCTTC	CASSPGEWGYTF
TRBV30	11	TRBJ1-6	-	-	TGTGCCTGGAGCGATAATTCACCCCTCCACTTT	CAWSDNSPLHF
TRBV15	16	TRBJ1-1	-	-	TGTGCCACCAGCAGAGTTGGATGGCTTACCGACACTGAAGCTTTCTTT	CATSRVGWLTDTEAFF
TRBV18	14	TRBJ2-3	-	-	TGTGCCAGCTCACCTCTATCTCGGCAAGATACGCAGTATTTT	CASSPLSRQDTQYF
TRBV5-1	14	TRBJ2-1	few	-	TGCGCCAGCAGCTTGGCATACTCCTACAATGAGCAGTTCTTC	CASSLAYSYNEQFF
TRBV5-1	15	TRBJ1-4	-	-	TGCGCCAGCAGCTCGGACTCCCTCGGTTATGAAAAACTGTTTTTT	CASSSDSLGYEKLFF
TRBV29-1	12	TRBJ2-1	-	-	TGCAGCGTTTTCGTCAGGGACAATGAGCAGTTCTTC	CSVFVRDNEQFF
TRBV28	13	TRBJ2-3	-	-	TGTGCCAGCAAGGGACGCTTGCGCGGGACGCAGTATTTT	CASKGRLRGTQYF
TRBV4-3	15	TRBJ2-3	many	-	TGCGCCAGCAGACAAGAGACTGCTACAACAGATACGCAGTATTTT	CASRQETATTDTQYF
TRBV20-1	14	TRBJ2-1	-	TRBD1	TGCAGTGCTGGCGGACAGGGAGCGTACAATGAGCAGTTCTTC	CSAGGQGAYNEQFF
TRBV5-1	15	TRBJ2-1	few	-	TGCGCCAGCAGCTCCCGACCGGGGGGCGTAAATGAGCAGTTCTTC	CASSSRPGGVNEQFF
TRBV27	15	TRBJ2-3	-	TRBD1	TGTGCCAGCAGTTCGCGGACAGGGAAATCAGATACGCAGTATTTT	CASSSRTGKSDTQYF
TRBV20-1	15	TRBJ2-5	few	TRBD1	TGCAGTGCTAGACCCCGGGACAGGGGGGTAGAGACCCAGTACTTC	CSARPRDRGVETQYF
TRBV29-1	17	TRBJ2-7	-	-	TGCAGCGTTGGGAGTAGCGGAGGGGAGGGGGTCTACAATGAGCAGTACTTC	CSVGSSGGEGVYNEQYF
TRBV4-1	16	TRBJ2-1	-	TRBD2	TGCGCCAGCAGCCAACCTAGCGGGAGGGCGTACAATGAGCAGTTCTTC	CASSQPSGRAYNEQFF
TRBV11-2	15	TRBJ2-1	few	-	TGTGCCAGCAGCTTAGTCGGGGGGCGGGTTAGCGAGCAGTTCTTC	CASSLVGGRVSEQFF
TRBV13	16	TRBJ1-5	few	-	TGTGCCAGCAGCTTACGGGGGCCCGGGTTGGACCAGCCCCAGCATTTT	CASSLRGPGLDQPQHF
TRBV20-1	14	TRBJ2-1	-	TRBD2	TGCAGTGCTAGGCTAGCGGGAGGTACGAATGAGCAGTTCTTC	CSARLAGGTNEQFF
TRBV28	16	TRBJ2-7	-	TRBD2	TGTGCCAGCAGTTCCGGGACTAGCGGGAGAGTGTACGAGCAGTACTTC	CASSSGTSGRVYEQYF
TRBV18	15	TRBJ1-2	-	TRBD1	TGTGCCAGCTCACCTTCCCCCGGGACAGGGGATGGCTACACCTTC	CASSPSPGTGDGYTF
TRBV12-3/TRBV12-4	15	TRBJ2-3	-	TRBD2	TGTGCCAGCAGTTTCCCACTAGCGGGAACCGATACGCAGTATTTT	CASSFPLAGTDTQYF
TRBV2	12	TRBJ2-7	-	-	TGTGCCAGCAGGACAGATAGGTACGAGCAGTACTTC	CASRTDRYEQYF
TRBV28	17	TRBJ2-1	-	TRBD2	TGTGCCAGCAGTTCCGTCTCATCGGCTAGCGGGAGATATGAGCAGTTCTTC	CASSSVSSASGRYEQFF
TRBV28	13	TRBJ2-7	few	-	TGTGCTGGGCGAACTCCTCCCTCCTACGAGCAGTACTTC	CAGRTPPSYEQYF
TRBV13	15	TRBJ2-1	-	-	TGTGCCAGCAGCCATCCCCGGCGGGTGTACAATGAGCAGTTCTTC	CASSHPRRVYNEQFF
TRBV7-6	13	TRBJ2-7	-	-	TGTGCCAGCAGCTTAGGACAGCAATACGAGCAGTACTTC	CASSLGQQYEQYF
TRBV24-1	18	TRBJ2-3	few	-	TGTGCCACCAGTGATCGGATCATGAGTCGCGATACCTTGGATACGCAGTATTTT	CATSDRIMSRDTLDTQYF
TRBV2	11	TRBJ1-2	-	-	TGTGCCAGTTCCTCGGAGTATGGCTACACCTTC	CASSSEYGYTF
TRBV2	13	TRBJ2-1	few	-	TGTGCCAGCTCAGGGACCTACTACAATGAGCAGTTCTTC	CASSGTYYNEQFF
TRBV15	14	TRBJ2-5	-	-	TGTGCCACCCATTCAGGTGTACTCCAAGAGACCCAGTACTTC	CATHSGVLQETQYF
TRBV18	13	TRBJ2-1	-	-	TGTGCCAGCTCACCTCAAGAGCGGAATGAGCAGTTCTTC	CASSPQERNEQFF
TRBV19	15	TRBJ1-4	-	TRBD1	TGTGCCAGTAGTATAGGGGACAGTTTTAATGAAAAACTGTTTTTT	CASSIGDSFNEKLFF
TRBV6-2/TRBV6-3	11	TRBJ2-1	-	-	TGTGCCAGCAGTTACGGTCCTGAGCAGTTCTTC	CASSYGPEQFF
TRBV7-6	17	TRBJ2-3	-	-	TGTGCCAGCAGCCACCCCTACGGGAGCCTTAGCACAGATACGCAGTATTTT	CASSHPYGSLSTDTQYF
TRBV6-1	14	TRBJ2-7	-	-	TGTGCCAGCAGTGAACTAAGGCCTTCCTACGAGCAGTACTTC	CASSELRPSYEQYF
TRBV7-2	15	TRBJ2-7	-	TRBD2	TGTGCCAGCAGCTCAACCGGGACTAGATCCTACGAGCAGTACTTC	CASSSTGTRSYEQYF
TRBV28	15	TRBJ2-7	once	TRBD2	TGTGCCAGCAGTTTGGAGGGAGGGCCCCCTAAGGCCCAGTACTTC	CASSLEGGPPKAQYF